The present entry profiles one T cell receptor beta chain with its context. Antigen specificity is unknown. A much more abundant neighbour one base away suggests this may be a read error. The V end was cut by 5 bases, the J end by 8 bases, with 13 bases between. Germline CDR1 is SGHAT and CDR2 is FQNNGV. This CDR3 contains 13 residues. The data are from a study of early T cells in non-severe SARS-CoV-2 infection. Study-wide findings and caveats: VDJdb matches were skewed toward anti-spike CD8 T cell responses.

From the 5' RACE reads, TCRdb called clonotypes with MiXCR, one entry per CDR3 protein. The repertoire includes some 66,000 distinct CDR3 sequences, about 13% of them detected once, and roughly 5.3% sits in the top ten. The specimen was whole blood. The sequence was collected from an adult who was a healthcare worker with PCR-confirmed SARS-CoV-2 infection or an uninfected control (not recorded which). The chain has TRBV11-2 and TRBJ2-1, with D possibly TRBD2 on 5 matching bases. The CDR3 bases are TGTGCCAGCAGCAAGACGGGGAACGATGAGCAGTTCTTC. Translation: CASSKTGNDEQFF.